These 5 T cell receptor beta chains were all obtained from the same sample, sequenced in a study of shared clonotypes between healthy human individuals. Profiling relied on immunoSEQ multiplex PCR, and the TCRdb table lists in-frame clones only, not all of them. The sample consists of about 1 million clones, roughly 80% of them appearing once. Material for sequencing was memory CD4+ T cells sorted from blood. Subset: CD45RA-negative fraction. These receptors came from a young man in good health.

Points on this clone: It is unclear where the CDR3 begins or ends on the DNA, so no DNA is shown, and the CDR3 is as TCRdb lists it. V usage is TRBV19 and J usage is TRBJ1-2; the table's D call, TRBD1, was not checked against the DNA. The CDR3 comprises 19 residues, both ends counted. The germline V gene encodes CDR1 LNHDA and CDR2 SQIVND (reference sequence). CDR3 residues: CGLFLATPSVRGQGNGYTF.

The chain is built from TRBV30 and TRBJ2-7, with 7 bases aligning to TRBD1. The ends lost 3 bases at V and 7 bases at J; junction bases unmatched: 6. Germline V gene data show CDR1 as GTSNPN and CDR2 as SVGIG (reference sequence). The CDR3 is made up of 12 amino acids. The CDR3 is CAWSADRLEQYF. The CDR3 region has the DNA TGTGCCTGGAGCGCGGACAGGTTGGAGCAGTACTTC.

This chain connects TRBV19 to TRBJ1-5, with D maybe TRBD1 (5 bases). The CDR3 loop spans 14 amino acids. With 3 bases removed from V and 3 bases from J, the gap between germline ends came to 9 bases. CDR1 LNHDA and CDR2 SQIVND come from the germline V gene (reference sequence). The CDR3 spells CASSMGQYNQPQHF. The CDR3 coding sequence is TGTGCCAGTAGTATGGGGCAGTACAATCAGCCCCAGCATTTT.

The chain has TRBV23-1 and TRBJ1-1, with 8 bases lining up with TRBD1. TRBV23-1 is labeled an ORF, and its function is uncertain. With V trimmed by 3 bases and J by 8 bases, 8 bases remained unmatched. The CDR3 length is 14 residues. CDR3 protein: CASSQSAGGKEAFF. DNA for the CDR3: TGCGCCAGCAGTCAGTCAGCAGGGGGCAAGGAAGCTTTCTTT.

The chain recombines TRBV10-3 with TRBJ2-7; 8 bases fit TRBD1. The CDR3 extends over 15 amino acids. The ends lost 7 bases at V and 1 base at J; junction bases unmatched: 9. The germline V gene has CDR1 ENHRY and CDR2 SYGVKD. The CDR3 region is CAIKTGGVGSYEQYF. In nucleotides, the CDR3 is TGTGCCATCAAAACAGGGGGTGTAGGTTCCTACGAGCAGTACTTC.